One and the same sample provided the 15 T cell receptor beta chains below, sequenced in a study of neoadjuvant anti-PD-1 for oral cavity cancer. Clones were sequenced by immunoSEQ multiplex PCR, and TCRdb holds only the in-frame ones, with some missing. The sample contains 13,000 to 15,000 clones, approximately 70% of which appear only once. Sample: PBMCs, taken before nivolumab (anti-PD-1) treatment. The receptors come from a person aged 35 to 85 with oral cavity squamous cell carcinoma.

This clone turned up a few times. The chain joins TRBV7-3 to TRBJ2-2; 12 bases match TRBD2. V shed 5 bases, J shed 2 bases, and the junction held 12 bases outside the gene matches. This CDR3 contains 19 residues. The V gene's germline CDR1 is SGHTA and CDR2 FQGTGA. The CDR3 loop reads CASSPFAASGRVNTGELFF. DNA of the CDR3: TGTGCCAGCAGCCCCTTCGCAGCTAGCGGGAGGGTAAACACCGGGGAGCTGTTTTTT. Based on the CDR3 plus reference TRBV7-3 and TRBJ2-2, the full variable domain is GAGVSQTPSNKVTEKGKYVELRCDPISGHTALYWYRQSLGQGPEFLIYFQGTGAADDSGLPNDRFFAVRPEGSVSTLKIQRTERGDSAVYLCASSPFAASGRVNTGELFFGEGSRLTVL.

This chain connects TRBV7-9 to TRBJ1-3; D not resolved. This CDR3 contains 16 residues. CDR1 SEHNR and CDR2 FQNEAQ come from the germline V gene (reference sequence). Trimming pared 5 bases from V and 3 bases from J, leaving 17 bases between. CDR3 region: CASSPTFDIFGNTIYF. In nucleotides, the CDR3 is TGTGCCAGCAGCCCCACCTTCGATATTTTTGGAAACACCATATATTTT.

This clone was detected only a few times. The chain uses TRBV30 and TRBJ1-5; no clear D. Per the germline V gene, CDR1 is GTSNPN and CDR2 is SVGIG (reference sequence). V was clipped by 2 bases and J by 6 bases, with 8 bases between them. The CDR3 has 12 amino acids. This CDR3 reads CAWSTVLQPQHF. The CDR3 coding sequence is TGTGCCTGGAGTACGGTCCTTCAGCCCCAGCATTTT.

The rearrangement joins TRBV29-1 to TRBJ2-7; D not certain. The CDR3 runs to 12 residues. Per the germline V gene, CDR1 is SQVTM and CDR2 is ANQGSEA. V dropped 6 bases and J dropped 3 bases, with 12 bases sitting between them. CDR3 residues: CSVTLTLYEQYF. The CDR3 DNA reads TGCAGCGTGACACTTACCCTCTACGAGCAGTACTTC.

The chain combines TRBV2 with TRBJ2-1; 10 nucleotides line up with TRBD2. Germline V gives CDR1 SNHLY, CDR2 FYNNEI. The trim removed 10 bases at V and 9 bases at J, leaving 18 bases unmatched. CDR3 length equals 16 residues. As DNA, the CDR3 is TGTGCCACCCAACAACTAGCGGGGACCCAACTGGGTGAGCAGTTCTTC. This encodes CATQQLAGTQLGEQFF.

V and J are TRBV13 and TRBJ1-1; 7 bases match TRBD1. Per the germline V gene, CDR1 is PRHDT and CDR2 is FYEKMQ (reference sequence). The V gene end was trimmed by 5 bases and the J gene end by 0 bases; junction bases not matched to a gene: 6. This CDR3 has 15 amino acids. For the CDR3, the DNA is TGTGCCAGCAGCCCTGACAGGGTGATGAACACTGAAGCTTTCTTT. Its protein is CASSPDRVMNTEAFF.

This chain uses TRBV15 with TRBJ2-7; 8 bases line up with TRBD2. Germline-derived CDR1 and CDR2 are LNHNV and YYDKDF (reference sequence). Trimming removed 5 bases from V and 6 bases from J; junction bases left unmatched: 12. CDR3 size: 15 residues. CDR3 bases: TGTGCCACCAGCTCCCGGACTAGCTTTTCTTCCGAGCAGTACTTC. It is translated as CATSSRTSFSSEQYF. Filled out from reference TRBV15 and TRBJ2-7, the complete variable domain reads DAMVIQNPRYQVTQFGKPVTLSCSQTLNHNVMYWYQQKSSQAPKLLFHYYDKDFNNEADTPDNFQSRRPNTSFCFLDIRSPGLGDTAMYLCATSSRTSFSSEQYFGPGTRLTVT.

This chain links TRBV6-1 with TRBJ1-6, with 9 bases fitting TRBD1. This CDR3 region has 15 residues. CDR1 is MNHNS, CDR2 SASEGT, per germline. V trimming: 2 bases; J trimming: 6 bases; junction bases outside the gene matches: 2. The CDR3 reads CASSEPGQGNSPLHF. In DNA form, the CDR3 reads TGTGCCAGCAGTGAACCGGGACAGGGTAATTCACCCCTCCACTTT.

Comments on this clone: The germline gene is not matched at one end of the junction; a read error may be the cause. This chain joins TRBV7-7 and TRBJ2-1; D not certain. The CDR3 runs 13 residues. The germline CDR1 and CDR2 sequences are SSHAT and FNYEAQ (reference sequence). CDR3 residues: CASSFSSDNEQFF. The CDR3 coding sequence is TGTGCTAGCAGCTTTAGTTCCGACAATGAGCAGTTCTTC.

The rearrangement uses TRBV28 and TRBJ2-7; D ambiguous. Trimming pared 6 bases from V and 5 bases from J, leaving 17 bases between. CDR1 and CDR2 from the germline V gene are MDHEN and SYDVKM. This CDR3 region has 14 residues. The CDR3: CASSSPGRSDEQYF. In DNA, the CDR3 is TGTGCCAGCAGCAGCCCCGGACGTTCCGACGAGCAGTACTTC.

The chain joins TRBV6-5 to TRBJ1-1; the D gene is possibly TRBD1 (5 bases). V lost 0 bases and J 10 bases, leaving 18 bases between the germline ends. Per the germline V gene, CDR1 is MNHEY and CDR2 is SVGAGI. The CDR3 contains 15 residues. Here the CDR3 reads CASSYSGRAPGGAFF. In DNA form, the CDR3 reads TGTGCCAGCAGTTACTCGGGCAGGGCCCCCGGGGGAGCTTTCTTT.

This clone turned up a few times. Here the CDR3 DNA reads TGTGCCAGCAGTGAAGCCATCCTAGGCTATGGCTACACCTTC. Translated, it gives CASSEAILGYGYTF. This chain links TRBV6-1 with TRBJ1-2; D unclear. Looked up from germline, CDR1 is MNHNS and CDR2 is SASEGT. The CDR3 consists of 14 residues. V shed 0 bases and J shed 4 bases, with 9 bases lying between them.

This chain links TRBV7-9 with TRBJ2-7, with D unclear. Trimming took off 4 bases at V and 10 bases at J, with 14 bases between the two ends. Per the germline V gene, CDR1 is SEHNR and CDR2 is FQNEAQ (reference sequence). This CDR3 spans 12 amino acids. The chain's CDR3 is CASSSLVVEQYF. CDR3 DNA sequence: TGTGCCAGCAGCTCACTCGTCGTCGAACAGTACTTC. Full variable domain (remainder filled in from reference TRBV7-9 and TRBJ2-7): DTGVSQNPRHKITKRGQNVTFRCDPISEHNRLYWYRQTLGQGPEFLTYFQNEAQLEKSRLLSDRFSAERPKGSFSTLEIQRTEQGDSAMYLCASSSLVVEQYFGPGTRLTVT.

CDR3 nucleotides: TGTGCCAGCAGCGGGGAGGCTAGCGGGTACAATGATGAGCAGTTCTTC. Protein sequence: CASSGEASGYNDEQFF. The V call is TRBV27, the J call TRBJ2-1; TRBD2 aligns across 8 bases. V shed 6 bases, J shed 8 bases, and the junction held 15 bases outside the gene matches. CDR1 and CDR2 from the germline V gene are MNHEY and SMNVEV (reference sequence). This CDR3 has 16 residues.

The chain recombines TRBV29-1 with TRBJ1-5; 11 bases line up with TRBD1. This CDR3 is built from 15 residues. Germline loops: CDR1 SQVTM, CDR2 ANQGSEA. The J segment lost 4 bases and the V segment lost 1 base, leaving 3 bases of the junction unmatched. CDR3 in DNA: TGCAGCGTTGAAGTTGGGACAGGGGGGAATCAGCCCCAGCATTTT. This sequence encodes CSVEVGTGGNQPQHF.